The source of this T cell receptor (beta chain) is a study of post-analysis software for immune sequencing data. cDNA libraries of TCR beta carried unique molecular identifiers. TCRdb reanalysed the PCR reads using MiXCR and keeps one entry per CDR3 protein. This sample carries 350,000 to 450,000 distinct CDR3 sequences, roughly 36% of them seen once, and the ten largest clones take 13%. There are 15 residues in the CDR3. The junction had 3 bases not matched to a gene; V was cut back by 0 bases and J by 5 bases. From germline, CDR1 is MGHRA and CDR2 YSYEKL. This clonotype was seen only a few times. Its antigen remains unknown. Broader study findings: Five or six TRBV segments (TRBV5-6, TRBV5-1 and TRBV20-1 among them) occurred more frequently in patients than in controls.

This clonotype was obtained from a girl under 18 with multiple sclerosis. The sequenced material came from blood. The chain has TRBV4-1 and TRBJ1-5, with 8 bases identical to TRBD1. CDR3 loop: CASSQDTGGHQPQHF. In DNA form, the CDR3 reads TGCGCCAGCAGCCAAGATACAGGGGGTCATCAGCCCCAGCATTTT.